This T cell receptor (beta chain) was found in a study of T cell repertoires in cytomegalovirus infection. Study in general: It was recently identified HLA-C-restricted and well-studied HLA-B-restricted CMV epitopes that the study used. CMV infection together with matching HLA type was indicated by public TCR beta signatures.

The study, taken as a whole, reports: HLA-C-restricted CMV clonotypes gave the most frequent clonotype in two of eight donors. The cumulative frequency of public TCR beta families identified carriers of CMV plus the relevant HLA.

V dropped 4 bases and J dropped 4; count of bases not matched to a gene: 8. This CDR3 has 15 residues. CDR1 is SGHRS and CDR2 is YFSETQ in the germline V gene. MiXCR was run by TCRdb on the reads, yielding one entry per CDR3 protein. The table lists approximately 500,000 distinct CDR3 sequences, 30% to 35% of them singletons. Comment on this clonotype: Its antigen is still unknown.

The chain combines TRBV5-1 with TRBJ2-7, with 10 bases aligning to TRBD1. The TCR comes from a human donor in good health (CMV status not recorded). Some clones in this sample may be carry-over from other donors' samples. This sample comprised cultured PBMCs, obtained from culture after CMV antigen stimulation. DNA of the CDR3: TGCGCCAGCAGCCTGACGGGACAGGGGCTATACGAGCAGTACTTC. Its protein is CASSLTGQGLYEQYF.